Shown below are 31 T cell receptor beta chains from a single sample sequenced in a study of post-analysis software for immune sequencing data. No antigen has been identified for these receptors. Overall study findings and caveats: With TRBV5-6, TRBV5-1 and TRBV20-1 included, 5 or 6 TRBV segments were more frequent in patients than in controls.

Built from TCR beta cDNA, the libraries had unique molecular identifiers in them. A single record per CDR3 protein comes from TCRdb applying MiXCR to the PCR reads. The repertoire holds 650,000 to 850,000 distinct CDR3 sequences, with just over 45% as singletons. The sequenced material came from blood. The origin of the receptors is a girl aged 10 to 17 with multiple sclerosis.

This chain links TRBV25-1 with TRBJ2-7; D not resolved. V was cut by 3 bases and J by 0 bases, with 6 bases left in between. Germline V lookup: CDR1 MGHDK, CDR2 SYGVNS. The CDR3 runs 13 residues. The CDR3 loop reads CASSEAASYEQYF. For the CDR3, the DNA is TGTGCCAGCAGTGAGGCAGCCTCCTACGAGCAGTACTTC.

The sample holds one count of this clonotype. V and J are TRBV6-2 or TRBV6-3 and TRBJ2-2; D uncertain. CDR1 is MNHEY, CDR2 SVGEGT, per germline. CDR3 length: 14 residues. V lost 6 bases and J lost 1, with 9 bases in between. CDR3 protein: CASSLQRNTGELFF. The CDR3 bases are TGTGCCAGCAGCCTCCAGCGGAACACCGGGGAGCTGTTTTTT.

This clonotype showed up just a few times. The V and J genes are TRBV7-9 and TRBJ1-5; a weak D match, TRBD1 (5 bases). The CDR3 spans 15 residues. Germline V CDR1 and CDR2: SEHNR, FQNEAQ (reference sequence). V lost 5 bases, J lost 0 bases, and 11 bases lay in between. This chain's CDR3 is CASSPAGASNQPQHF. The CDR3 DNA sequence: TGTGCCAGCAGCCCAGCCGGGGCTAGCAATCAGCCCCAGCATTTT.

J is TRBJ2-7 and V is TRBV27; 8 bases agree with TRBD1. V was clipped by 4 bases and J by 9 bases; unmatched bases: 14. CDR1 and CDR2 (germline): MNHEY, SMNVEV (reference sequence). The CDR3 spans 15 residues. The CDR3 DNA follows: TGTGCCAGCAGTTCCCTCGACAGGGGATATAGATGGCAGTACTTC. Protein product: CASSSLDRGYRWQYF.

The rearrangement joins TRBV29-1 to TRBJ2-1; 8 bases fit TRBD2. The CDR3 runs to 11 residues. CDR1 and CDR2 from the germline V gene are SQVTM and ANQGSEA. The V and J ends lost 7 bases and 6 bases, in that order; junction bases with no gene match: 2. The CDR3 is CSAGTSNEQFF. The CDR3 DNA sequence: TGCAGCGCCGGGACTAGCAATGAGCAGTTCTTC.

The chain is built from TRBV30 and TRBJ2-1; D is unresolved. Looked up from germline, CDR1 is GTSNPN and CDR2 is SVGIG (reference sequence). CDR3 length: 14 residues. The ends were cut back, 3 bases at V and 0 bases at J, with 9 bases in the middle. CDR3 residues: CAWSLSSSYNEQFF. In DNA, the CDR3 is TGTGCCTGGAGCCTCTCAAGCTCCTACAATGAGCAGTTCTTC.

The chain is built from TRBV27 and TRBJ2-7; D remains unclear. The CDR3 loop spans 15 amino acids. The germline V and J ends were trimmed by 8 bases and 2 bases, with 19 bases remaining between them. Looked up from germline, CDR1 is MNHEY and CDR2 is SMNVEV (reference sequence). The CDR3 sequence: CASAAWRNPTYEQYF. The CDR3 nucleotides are TGTGCCAGCGCCGCTTGGCGCAACCCCACCTACGAGCAGTACTTC.

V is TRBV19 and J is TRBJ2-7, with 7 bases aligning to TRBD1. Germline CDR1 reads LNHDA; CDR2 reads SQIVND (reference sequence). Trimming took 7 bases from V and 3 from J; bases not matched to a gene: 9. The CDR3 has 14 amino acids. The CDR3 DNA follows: TGTGCCAGTACCTCCAACAGGGGTAACTACGAGCAGTACTTC. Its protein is CASTSNRGNYEQYF.

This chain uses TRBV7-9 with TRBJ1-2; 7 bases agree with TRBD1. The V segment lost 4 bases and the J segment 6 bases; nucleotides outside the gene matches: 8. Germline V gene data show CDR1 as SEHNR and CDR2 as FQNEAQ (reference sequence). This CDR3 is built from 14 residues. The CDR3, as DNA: TGTGCCAGCAGCTCGGGGGAGGACAGGCATGGCTACACCTTC. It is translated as CASSSGEDRHGYTF. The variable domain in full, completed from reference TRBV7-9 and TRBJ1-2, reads DTGVSQNPRHKITKRGQNVTFRCDPISEHNRLYWYRQTLGQGPEFLTYFQNEAQLEKSRLLSDRFSAERPKGSFSTLEIQRTEQGDSAMYLCASSSGEDRHGYTFGSGTRLTVV.

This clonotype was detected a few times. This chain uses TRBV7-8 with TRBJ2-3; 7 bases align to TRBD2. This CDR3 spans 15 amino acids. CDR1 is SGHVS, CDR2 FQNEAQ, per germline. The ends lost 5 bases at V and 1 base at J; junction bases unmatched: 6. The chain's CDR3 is CASSILAERTDTQYF. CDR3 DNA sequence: TGTGCCAGCAGCATTCTAGCGGAGCGCACAGATACGCAGTATTTT.

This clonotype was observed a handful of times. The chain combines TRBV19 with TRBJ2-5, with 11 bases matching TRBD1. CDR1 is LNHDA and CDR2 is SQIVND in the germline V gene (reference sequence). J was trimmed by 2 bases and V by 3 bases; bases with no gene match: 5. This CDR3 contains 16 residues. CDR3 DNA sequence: TGTGCCAGTAGTATGGTGGACAGGGGGCGACAAGAGACCCAGTACTTC. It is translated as CASSMVDRGRQETQYF. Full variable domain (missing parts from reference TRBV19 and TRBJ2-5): DGGITQSPKYLFRKEGQNVTLSCEQNLNHDAMYWYRQDPGQGLRLIYYSQIVNDFQKGDIAEGYSVSREKKESFPLTVTSAQKNPTAFYLCASSMVDRGRQETQYFGPGTRLLVL.

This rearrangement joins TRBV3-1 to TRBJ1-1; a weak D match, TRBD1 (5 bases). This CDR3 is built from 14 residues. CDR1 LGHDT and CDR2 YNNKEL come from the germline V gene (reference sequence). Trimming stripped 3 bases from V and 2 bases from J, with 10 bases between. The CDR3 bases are TGTGCCAGCAGCCATGCAGGGATTAACACTGAAGCTTTCTTT. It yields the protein CASSHAGINTEAFF.

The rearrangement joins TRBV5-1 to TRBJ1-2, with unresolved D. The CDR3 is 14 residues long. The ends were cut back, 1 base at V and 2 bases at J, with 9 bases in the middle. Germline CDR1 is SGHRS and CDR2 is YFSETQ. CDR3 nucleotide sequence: TGCGCCAGCAGCTTGTGGGGAGGCAACTATGGCTACACCTTC. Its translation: CASSLWGGNYGYTF. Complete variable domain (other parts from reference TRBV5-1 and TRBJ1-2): KAGVTQTPRYLIKTRGQQVTLSCSPISGHRSVSWYQQTPGQGLQFLFEYFSETQRNKGNFPGRFSGRQFSNSRSEMNVSTLELGDSALYLCASSLWGGNYGYTFGSGTRLTVV.

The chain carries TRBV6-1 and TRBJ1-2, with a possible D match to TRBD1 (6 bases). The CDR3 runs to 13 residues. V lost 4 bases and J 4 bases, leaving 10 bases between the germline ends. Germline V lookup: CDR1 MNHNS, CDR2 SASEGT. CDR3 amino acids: CASSVHRAYGYTF. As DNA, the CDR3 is TGTGCCAGCAGTGTCCACAGGGCCTATGGCTACACCTTC.

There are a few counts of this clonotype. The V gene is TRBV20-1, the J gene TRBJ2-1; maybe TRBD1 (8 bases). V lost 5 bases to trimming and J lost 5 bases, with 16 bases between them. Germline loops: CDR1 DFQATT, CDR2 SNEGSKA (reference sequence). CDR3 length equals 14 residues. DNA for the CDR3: TGCAGTGCTCCAGACAGGGGAGGGGACAATGAGCAGTTCTTC. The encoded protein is CSAPDRGGDNEQFF.

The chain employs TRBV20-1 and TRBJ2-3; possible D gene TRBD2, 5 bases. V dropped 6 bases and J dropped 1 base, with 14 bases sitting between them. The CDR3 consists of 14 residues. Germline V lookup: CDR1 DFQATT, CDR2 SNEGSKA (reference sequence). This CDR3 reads CSASESSGTDTQYF. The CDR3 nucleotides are TGCAGTGCCAGCGAGAGTAGCGGCACAGATACGCAGTATTTT.

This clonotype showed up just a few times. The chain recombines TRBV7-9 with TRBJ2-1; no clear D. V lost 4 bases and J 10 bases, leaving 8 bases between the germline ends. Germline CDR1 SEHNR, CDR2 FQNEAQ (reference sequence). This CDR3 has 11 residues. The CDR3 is CASSYSLEQFF. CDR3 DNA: TGTGCCAGCAGCTACTCACTAGAGCAGTTCTTC. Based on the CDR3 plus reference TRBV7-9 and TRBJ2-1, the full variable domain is DTGVSQNPRHKITKRGQNVTFRCDPISEHNRLYWYRQTLGQGPEFLTYFQNEAQLEKSRLLSDRFSAERPKGSFSTLEIQRTEQGDSAMYLCASSYSLEQFFGPGTRLTVL.

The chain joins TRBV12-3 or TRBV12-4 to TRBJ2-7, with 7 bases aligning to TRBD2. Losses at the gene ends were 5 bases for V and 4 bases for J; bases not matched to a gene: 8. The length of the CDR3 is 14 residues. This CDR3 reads CASSIGAGAYEQYF. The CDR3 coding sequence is TGTGCCAGCAGTATTGGGGCGGGAGCATACGAGCAGTACTTC.

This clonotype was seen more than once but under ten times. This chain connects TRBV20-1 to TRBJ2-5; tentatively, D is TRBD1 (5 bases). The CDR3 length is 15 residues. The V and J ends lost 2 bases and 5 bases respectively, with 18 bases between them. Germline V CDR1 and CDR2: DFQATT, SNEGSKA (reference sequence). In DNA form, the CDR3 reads TGCAGTGCTAGATCCCCCGGGTCAGGGCGCGAGACCCAGTACTTC. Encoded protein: CSARSPGSGRETQYF.

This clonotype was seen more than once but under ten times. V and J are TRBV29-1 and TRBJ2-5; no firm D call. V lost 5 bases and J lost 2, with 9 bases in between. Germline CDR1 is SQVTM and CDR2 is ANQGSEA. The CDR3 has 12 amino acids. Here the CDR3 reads CSVPSGQETQYF. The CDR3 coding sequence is TGCAGCGTTCCTTCCGGGCAAGAGACCCAGTACTTC.

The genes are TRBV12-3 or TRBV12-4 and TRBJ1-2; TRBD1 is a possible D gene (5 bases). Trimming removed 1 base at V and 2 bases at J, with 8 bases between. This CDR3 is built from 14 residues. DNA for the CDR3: TGTGCCAGCAGTTTAGGGGGCTGGAACTATGGCTACACCTTC. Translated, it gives CASSLGGWNYGYTF.

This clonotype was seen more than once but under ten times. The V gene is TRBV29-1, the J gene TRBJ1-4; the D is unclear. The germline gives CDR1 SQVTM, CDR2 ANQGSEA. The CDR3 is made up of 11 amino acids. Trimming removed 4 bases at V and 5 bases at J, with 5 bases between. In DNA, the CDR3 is TGCAGCGTTGGCGGGAATGAAAAACTGTTTTTT. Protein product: CSVGGNEKLFF. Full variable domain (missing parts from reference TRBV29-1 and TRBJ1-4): SAVISQKPSRDICQRGTSLTIQCQVDSQVTMMFWYRQQPGQSLTLIATANQGSEATYESGFVIDKFPISRPNLTFSTLTVSNMSPEDSSIYLCSVGGNEKLFFGSGTQLSVL.

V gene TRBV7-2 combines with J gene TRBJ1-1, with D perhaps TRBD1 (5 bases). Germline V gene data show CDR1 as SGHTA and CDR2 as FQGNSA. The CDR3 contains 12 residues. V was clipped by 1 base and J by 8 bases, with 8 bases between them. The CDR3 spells CASSLEGQEAFF. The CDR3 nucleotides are TGTGCCAGCAGCTTAGAGGGGCAGGAAGCTTTCTTT.

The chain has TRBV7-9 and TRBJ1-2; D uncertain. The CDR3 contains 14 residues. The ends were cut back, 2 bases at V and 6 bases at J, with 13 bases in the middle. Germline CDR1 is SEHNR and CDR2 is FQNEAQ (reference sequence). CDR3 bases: TGTGCCAGCAGCTTAATGAGTAGGGTTGATGGCTACACCTTC. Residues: CASSLMSRVDGYTF.

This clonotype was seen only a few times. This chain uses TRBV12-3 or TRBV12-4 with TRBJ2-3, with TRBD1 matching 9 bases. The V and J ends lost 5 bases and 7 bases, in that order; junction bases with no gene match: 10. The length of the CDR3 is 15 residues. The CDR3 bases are TGTGCCAGCAGTACCATCGGGACAGGGCAACATACGCAGTATTTT. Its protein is CASSTIGTGQHTQYF.

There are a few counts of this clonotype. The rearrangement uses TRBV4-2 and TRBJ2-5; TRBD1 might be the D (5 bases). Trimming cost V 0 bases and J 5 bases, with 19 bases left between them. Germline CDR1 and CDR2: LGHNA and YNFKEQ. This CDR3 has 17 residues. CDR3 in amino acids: CASSQEANGAALETQYF. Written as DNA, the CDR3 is TGTGCCAGCAGCCAAGAAGCGAATGGGGCCGCGTTGGAGACCCAGTACTTC.

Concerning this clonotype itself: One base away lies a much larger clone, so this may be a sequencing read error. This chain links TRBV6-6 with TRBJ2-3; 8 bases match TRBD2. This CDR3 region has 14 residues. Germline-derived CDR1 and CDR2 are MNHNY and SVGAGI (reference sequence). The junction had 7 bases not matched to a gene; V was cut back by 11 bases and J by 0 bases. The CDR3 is CAGMAGGSTDTQYF. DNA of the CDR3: TGTGCCGGCATGGCGGGGGGTAGCACAGATACGCAGTATTTT.

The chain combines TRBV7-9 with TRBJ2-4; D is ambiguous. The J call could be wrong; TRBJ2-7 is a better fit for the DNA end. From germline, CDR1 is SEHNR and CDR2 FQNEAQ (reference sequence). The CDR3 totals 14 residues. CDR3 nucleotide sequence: TGTGCCAGCAGCTTAGGATCGGATTACTACGAGCAGTACTTC. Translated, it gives CASSLGSDYYEQYF.

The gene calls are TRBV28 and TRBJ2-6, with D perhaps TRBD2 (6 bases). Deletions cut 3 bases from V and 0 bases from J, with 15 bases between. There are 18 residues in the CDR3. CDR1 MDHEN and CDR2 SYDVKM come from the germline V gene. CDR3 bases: TGTGCCAGCAGTTTTAGCGGCAGGGCTCTCTCTGGGGCCAACGTCCTGACTTTC. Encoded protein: CASSFSGRALSGANVLTF.

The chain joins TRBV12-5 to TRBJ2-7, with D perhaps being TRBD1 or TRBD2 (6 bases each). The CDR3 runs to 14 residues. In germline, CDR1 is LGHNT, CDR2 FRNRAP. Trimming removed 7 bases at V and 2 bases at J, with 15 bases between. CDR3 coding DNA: TGTGCTAGTGCCTTGGGGGGCCGTACCTACGAGCAGTACTTC. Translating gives CASALGGRTYEQYF.

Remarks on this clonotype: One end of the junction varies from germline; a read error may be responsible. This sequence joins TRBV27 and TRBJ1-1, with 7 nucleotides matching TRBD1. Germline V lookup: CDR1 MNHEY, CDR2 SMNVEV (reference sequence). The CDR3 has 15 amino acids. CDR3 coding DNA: TGTGCCAGCAGTCTATCTCGGGACAGAACCCCTGAAGCTTTCTTT. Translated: CASSLSRDRTPEAFF.